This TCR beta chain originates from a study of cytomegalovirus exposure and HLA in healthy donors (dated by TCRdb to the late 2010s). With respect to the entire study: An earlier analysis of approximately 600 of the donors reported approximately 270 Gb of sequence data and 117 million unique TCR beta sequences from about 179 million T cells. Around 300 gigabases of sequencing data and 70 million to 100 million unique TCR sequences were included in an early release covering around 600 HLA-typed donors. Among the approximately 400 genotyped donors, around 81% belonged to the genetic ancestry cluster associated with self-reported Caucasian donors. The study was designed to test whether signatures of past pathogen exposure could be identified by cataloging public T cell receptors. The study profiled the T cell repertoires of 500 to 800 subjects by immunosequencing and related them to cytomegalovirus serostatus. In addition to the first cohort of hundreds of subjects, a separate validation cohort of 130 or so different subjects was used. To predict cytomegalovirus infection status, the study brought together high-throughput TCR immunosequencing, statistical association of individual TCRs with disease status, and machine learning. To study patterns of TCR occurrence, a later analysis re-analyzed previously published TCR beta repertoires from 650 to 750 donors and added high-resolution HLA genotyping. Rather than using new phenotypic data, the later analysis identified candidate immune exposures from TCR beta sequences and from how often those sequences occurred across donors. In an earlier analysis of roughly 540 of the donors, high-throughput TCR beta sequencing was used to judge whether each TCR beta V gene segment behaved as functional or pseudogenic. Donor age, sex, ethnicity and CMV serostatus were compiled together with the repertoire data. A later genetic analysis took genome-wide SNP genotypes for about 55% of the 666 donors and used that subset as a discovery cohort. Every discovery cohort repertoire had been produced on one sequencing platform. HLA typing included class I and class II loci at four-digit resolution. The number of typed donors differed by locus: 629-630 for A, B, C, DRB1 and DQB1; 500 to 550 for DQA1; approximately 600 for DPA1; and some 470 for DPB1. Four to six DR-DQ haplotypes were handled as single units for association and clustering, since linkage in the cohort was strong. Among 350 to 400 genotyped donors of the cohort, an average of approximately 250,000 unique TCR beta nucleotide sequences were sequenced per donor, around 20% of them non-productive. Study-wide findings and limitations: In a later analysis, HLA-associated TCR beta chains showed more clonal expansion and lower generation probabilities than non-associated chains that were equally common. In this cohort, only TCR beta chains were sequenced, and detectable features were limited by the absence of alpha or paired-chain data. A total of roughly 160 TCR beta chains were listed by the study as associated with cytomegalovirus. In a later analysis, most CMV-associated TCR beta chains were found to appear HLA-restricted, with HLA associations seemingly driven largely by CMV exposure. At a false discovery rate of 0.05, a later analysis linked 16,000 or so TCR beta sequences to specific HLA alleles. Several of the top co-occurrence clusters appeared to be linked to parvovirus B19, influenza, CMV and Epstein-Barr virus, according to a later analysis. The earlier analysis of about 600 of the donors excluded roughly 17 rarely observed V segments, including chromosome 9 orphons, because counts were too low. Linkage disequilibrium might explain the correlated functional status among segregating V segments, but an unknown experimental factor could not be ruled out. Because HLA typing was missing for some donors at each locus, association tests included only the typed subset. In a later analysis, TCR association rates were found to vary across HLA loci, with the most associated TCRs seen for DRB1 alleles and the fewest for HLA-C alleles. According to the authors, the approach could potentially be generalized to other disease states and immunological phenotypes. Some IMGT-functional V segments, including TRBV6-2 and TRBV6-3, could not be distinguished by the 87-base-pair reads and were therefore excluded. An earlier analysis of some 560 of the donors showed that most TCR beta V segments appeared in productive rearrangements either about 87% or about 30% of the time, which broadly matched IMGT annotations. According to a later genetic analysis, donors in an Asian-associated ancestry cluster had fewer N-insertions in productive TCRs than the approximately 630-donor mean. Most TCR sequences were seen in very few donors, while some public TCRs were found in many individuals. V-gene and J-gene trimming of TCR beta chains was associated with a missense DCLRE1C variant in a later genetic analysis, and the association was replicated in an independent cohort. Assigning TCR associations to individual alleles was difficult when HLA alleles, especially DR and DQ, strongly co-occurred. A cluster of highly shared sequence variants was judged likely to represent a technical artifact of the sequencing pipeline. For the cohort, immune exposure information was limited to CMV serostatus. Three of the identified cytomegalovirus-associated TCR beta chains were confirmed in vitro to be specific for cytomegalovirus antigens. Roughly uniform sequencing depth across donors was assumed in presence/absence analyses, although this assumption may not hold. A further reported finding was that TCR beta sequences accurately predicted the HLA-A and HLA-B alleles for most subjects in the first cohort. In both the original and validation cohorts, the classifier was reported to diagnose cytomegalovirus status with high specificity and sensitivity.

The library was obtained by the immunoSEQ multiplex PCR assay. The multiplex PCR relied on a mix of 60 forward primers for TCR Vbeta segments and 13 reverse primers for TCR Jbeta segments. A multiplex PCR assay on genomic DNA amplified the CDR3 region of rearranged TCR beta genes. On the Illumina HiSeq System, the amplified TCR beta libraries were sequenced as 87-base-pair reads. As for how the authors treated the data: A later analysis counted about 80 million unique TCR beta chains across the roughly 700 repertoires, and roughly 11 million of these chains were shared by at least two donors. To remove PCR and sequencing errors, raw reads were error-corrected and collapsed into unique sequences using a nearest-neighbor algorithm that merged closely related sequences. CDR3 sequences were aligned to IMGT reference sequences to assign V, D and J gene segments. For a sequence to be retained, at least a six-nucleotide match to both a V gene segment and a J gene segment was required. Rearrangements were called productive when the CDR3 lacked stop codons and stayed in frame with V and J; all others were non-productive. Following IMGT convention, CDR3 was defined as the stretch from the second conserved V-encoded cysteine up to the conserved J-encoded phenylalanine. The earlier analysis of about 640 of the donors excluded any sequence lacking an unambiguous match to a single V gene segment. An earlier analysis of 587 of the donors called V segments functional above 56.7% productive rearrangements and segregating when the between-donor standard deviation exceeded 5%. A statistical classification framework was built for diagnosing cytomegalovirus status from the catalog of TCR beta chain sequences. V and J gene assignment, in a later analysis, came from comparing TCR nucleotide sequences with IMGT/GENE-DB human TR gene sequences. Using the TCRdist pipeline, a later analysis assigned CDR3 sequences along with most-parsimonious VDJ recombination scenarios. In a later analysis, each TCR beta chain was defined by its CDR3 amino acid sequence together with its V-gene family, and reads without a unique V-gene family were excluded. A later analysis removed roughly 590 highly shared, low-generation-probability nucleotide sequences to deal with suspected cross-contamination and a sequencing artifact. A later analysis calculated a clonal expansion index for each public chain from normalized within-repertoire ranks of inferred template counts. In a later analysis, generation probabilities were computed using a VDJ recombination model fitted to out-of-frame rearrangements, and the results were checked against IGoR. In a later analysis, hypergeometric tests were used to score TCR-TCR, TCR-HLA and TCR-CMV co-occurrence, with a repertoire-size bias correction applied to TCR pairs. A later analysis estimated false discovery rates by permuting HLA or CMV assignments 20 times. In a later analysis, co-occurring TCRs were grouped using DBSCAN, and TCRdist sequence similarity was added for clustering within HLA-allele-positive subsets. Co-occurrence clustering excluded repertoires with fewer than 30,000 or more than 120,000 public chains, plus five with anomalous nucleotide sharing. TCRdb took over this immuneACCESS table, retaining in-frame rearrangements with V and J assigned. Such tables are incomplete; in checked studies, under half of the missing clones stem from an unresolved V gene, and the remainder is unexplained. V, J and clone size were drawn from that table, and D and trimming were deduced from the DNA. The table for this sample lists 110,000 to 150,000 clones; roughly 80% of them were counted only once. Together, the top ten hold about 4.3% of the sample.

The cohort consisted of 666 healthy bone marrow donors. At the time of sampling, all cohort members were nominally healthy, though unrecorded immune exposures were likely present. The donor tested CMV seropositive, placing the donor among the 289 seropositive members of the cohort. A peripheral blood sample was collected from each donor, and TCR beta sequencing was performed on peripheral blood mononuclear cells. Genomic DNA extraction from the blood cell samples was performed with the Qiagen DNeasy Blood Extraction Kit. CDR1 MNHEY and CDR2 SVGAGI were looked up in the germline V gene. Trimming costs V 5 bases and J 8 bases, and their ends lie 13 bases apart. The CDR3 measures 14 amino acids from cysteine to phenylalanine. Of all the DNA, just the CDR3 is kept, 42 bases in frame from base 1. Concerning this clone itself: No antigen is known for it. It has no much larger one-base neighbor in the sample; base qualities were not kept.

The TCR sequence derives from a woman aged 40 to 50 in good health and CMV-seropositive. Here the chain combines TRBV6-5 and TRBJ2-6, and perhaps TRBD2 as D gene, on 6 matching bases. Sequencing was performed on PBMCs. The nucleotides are TGTGCCAGCAGTCCACTCGCGGGAACCAACGTCCTGACTTTC. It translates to CASSPLAGTNVLTF.